This T cell receptor beta chain stems from a study of shared clonotypes between healthy human individuals. About the study: Per donor, three plates held CD4 naive cells, three held CD4 memory, two held CD8 naive and one held CD8 memory. The study, taken as a whole, reports: Against clonotypes common to all four donors, non-shared ones had lower generation probabilities.

V lost 0 bases, J lost 2 bases, and 12 bases lay in between. The CDR3 loop spans 16 amino acids. CDR1 is SEHNR, CDR2 FQNEAQ, per germline (reference sequence). TCRdb's copy holds only in-frame clones and misses some; the assay was immunoSEQ multiplex PCR. The data contain approximately 1,000,000 clones, roughly 77% of them singletons. In the case of this clone: Its cognate antigen is unknown.

Researchers partitioned CD4+ cells into CD45RA+ naive and CD45RA-negative memory subsets. The TCR sequence derives from a young man in good health. Some clones in this sample may be carry-over from other donors' samples. The chain employs TRBV7-9 and TRBJ2-3, with D possibly being TRBD1 or TRBD2 (5 bases each). Sequenced: memory CD4+ T cells from PBMCs. Subset given: CD45RA-negative fraction. The CDR3 spells CASSLAGAGTTDTQYF. In DNA, the CDR3 is TGTGCCAGCAGCTTAGCGGGCGCCGGGACCACAGATACGCAGTATTTT.